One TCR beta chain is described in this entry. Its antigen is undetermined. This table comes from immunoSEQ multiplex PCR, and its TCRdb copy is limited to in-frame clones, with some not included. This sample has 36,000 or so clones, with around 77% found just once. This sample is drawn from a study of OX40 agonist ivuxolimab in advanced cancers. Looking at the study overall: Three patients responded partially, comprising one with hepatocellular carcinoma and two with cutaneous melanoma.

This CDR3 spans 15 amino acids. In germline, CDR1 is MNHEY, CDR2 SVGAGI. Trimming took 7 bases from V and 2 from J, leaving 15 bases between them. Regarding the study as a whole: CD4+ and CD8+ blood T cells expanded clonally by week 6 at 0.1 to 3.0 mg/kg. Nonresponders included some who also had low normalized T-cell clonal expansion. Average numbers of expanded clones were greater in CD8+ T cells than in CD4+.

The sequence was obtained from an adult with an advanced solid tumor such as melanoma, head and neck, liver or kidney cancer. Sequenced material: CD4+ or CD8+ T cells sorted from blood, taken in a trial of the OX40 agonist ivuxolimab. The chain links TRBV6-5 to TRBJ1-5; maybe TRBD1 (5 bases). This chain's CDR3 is CASMGTGYGNQPQHF. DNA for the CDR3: TGTGCCAGCATGGGGACGGGGTATGGCAATCAGCCCCAGCATTTT.